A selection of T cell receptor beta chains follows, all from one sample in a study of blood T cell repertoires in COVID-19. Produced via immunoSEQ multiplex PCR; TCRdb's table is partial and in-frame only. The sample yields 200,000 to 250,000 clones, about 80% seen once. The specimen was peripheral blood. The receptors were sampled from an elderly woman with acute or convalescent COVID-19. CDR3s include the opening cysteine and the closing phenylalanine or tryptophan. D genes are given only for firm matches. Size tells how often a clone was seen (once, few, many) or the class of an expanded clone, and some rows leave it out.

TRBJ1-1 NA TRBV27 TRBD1 TGTGCCAGCAGTTTAGTGGGACAGATGAACACTGAAGCTTTCTTT CASSLVGQMNTEAFF
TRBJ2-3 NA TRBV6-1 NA TGTGCCAGCAGTGGAGGGTTGATGAGTGTCACAGATACGCAGTATTTT CASSGGLMSVTDTQYF
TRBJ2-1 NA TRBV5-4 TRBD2 TGTGCCAGCAGCGAGACTAGCGGGGTCTTGTCCTTCAATGAGCAGTTCTTC CASSETSGVLSFNEQFF
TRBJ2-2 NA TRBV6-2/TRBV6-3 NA TGTGCCAGCAGTTACTCGATGGGGGGCGGGGAGCTGTTTTTT CASSYSMGGGELFF
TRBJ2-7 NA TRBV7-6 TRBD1 TGTGCCAGCAGCCCGCGGACAGGTGGCCTCCACGAGCAGTACTTC CASSPRTGGLHEQYF
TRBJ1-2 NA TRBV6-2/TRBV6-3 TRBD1 TGTGCCAGCAGCTCGAACCTGAGGGACAGGGTAGGCGGCTACACCTTC CASSSNLRDRVGGYTF
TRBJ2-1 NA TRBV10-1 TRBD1 TGCGCCAGCAGTCCCATCCCGGGACAGTCATACAATGAGCAGTTCTTC CASSPIPGQSYNEQFF
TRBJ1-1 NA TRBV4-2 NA TGTGCCAGCAGCCGGGGTTCAGGGCTTAGCACTGAAGCTTTCTTT CASSRGSGLSTEAFF
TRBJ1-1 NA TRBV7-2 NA TGTGCCAGCAGCTTAGCGCTCGTGGGGGGGAAAGCTTTCTTT CASSLALVGGKAFF
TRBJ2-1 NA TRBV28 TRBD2 TGTGCCAGCAGTCCTAGCGGGGGGAGGTACAATGAGCAGTTCTTC CASSPSGGRYNEQFF
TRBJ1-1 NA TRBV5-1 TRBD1 TGCGCCAGCAGCTTGGACGGACAGGGGGCGACTGAAGCTTTCTTT CASSLDGQGATEAFF
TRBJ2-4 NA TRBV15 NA TGTGCCACCAGCAGAGATAAAGGACATGGGGTATCGGGGGTGGACATTCAGTACTTC CATSRDKGHGVSGVDIQYF
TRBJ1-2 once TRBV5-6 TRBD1 TGTGCCAGCAGCTTGGGACAGGGGGCAGGTGGCTACACCTTC CASSLGQGAGGYTF
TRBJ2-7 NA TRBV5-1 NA TGCGCCAGCAGCCTTACCGGGGGAGACGACGAGCAGTACTTC CASSLTGGDDEQYF
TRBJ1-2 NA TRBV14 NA TGTGCCAGCAGCCCAGGGCTTGGCTACACCTTC CASSPGLGYTF
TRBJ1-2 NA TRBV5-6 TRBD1 TGTGCCAGCAGCTTGGATGGGACAGGGGGCGCATTGGGCTACACCTTC CASSLDGTGGALGYTF
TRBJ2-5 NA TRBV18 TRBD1 TGTGCCAGCTCGCAGACAGGGAGTGAGACCCAGTACTTC CASSQTGSETQYF
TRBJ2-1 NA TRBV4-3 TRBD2 TGCGCCAGCAGCCAAGTAGCGGGGGGGAGCTACAATGAGCAGTTCTTC CASSQVAGGSYNEQFF
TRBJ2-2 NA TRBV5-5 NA TGTGCCAGCAGCTTGGGACTTCACACCGGGGAGCTGTTTTTT CASSLGLHTGELFF
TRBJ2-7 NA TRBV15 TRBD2 TGTGCCACCAGCAGAGAAGCTAGCGGGAGGGGGTACGAGCAGTACTTC CATSREASGRGYEQYF
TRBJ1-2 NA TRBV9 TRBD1 TGTGCCAGCAGCCTAGGGACAGCTAACTATGGCTACACCTTC CASSLGTANYGYTF
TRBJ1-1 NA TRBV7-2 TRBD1 TGTGCCAGCAGCCTAGGGGGCTTTCAGAACACTGAAGCTTTCTTT CASSLGGFQNTEAFF
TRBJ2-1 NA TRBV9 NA TGTGCCAGCAGCGCCGGGGGACGGATGTCCTACAATGAGCAGTTCTTC CASSAGGRMSYNEQFF
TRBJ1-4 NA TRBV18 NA TGTGCCAGCTCACCGGCAGGGTCTAATGAAAAACTGTTTTTT CASSPAGSNEKLFF
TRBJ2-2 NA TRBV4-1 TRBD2 TGCGCCAGCAGCTGGGGAATAGCGGGAGTCACCGGGGAGCTGTTTTTT CASSWGIAGVTGELFF
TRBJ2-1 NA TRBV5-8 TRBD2 TGTGCCAGCAGCACCGGGACTAGTTCTTACAATGAGCAGTTCTTC CASSTGTSSYNEQFF
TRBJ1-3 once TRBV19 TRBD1 TGTGCCAGTAGTATAGCCTCGGGACAGGCGGTTACTGGAAACACCATATATTTT CASSIASGQAVTGNTIYF
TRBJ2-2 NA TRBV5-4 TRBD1 TGTGCCAGCAGATTCGGACAGGGGCTACCCGGGGAGCTGTTTTTT CASRFGQGLPGELFF
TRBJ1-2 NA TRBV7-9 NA TGTGCCAGCAGCGGCCGCGGGGGCGCGAACTATGGCTACACCTTC CASSGRGGANYGYTF
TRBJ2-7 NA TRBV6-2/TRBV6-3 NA TGTGCCAGCAGTTCGTATCTTTACGAGCAGTACTTC CASSSYLYEQYF
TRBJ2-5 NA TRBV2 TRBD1 TGTGCCAGCTCGGACAGGGAAGTTCAAGAGACCCAGTACTTC CASSDREVQETQYF
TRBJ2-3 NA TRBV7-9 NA TGTGCCAGCAGCTTAGTAGAGGGAACAGATACGCAGTATTTT CASSLVEGTDTQYF
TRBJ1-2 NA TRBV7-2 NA TGTGCCAGCAGCGCGTCTCCGGGGGGCGGGGGGGGCTACACCTTC CASSASPGGGGGYTF
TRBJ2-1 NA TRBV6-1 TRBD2 TGTGCCAGCAGTGGCAAAGAGACTAGCGGTTACAATGAGCAGTTCTTC CASSGKETSGYNEQFF
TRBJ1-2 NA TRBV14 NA TGTGCCAGCAGCCGCGCAGGGGCCACCTATGGCTACACCTTC CASSRAGATYGYTF
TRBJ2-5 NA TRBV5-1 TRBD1 TGCGCCAGCAGCCCCACGACAGGGGGCCAAGAGACCCAGTACTTC CASSPTTGGQETQYF
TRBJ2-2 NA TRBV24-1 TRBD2 TGTGCCACCATGAGCGGGGGTATGGGTACCGGGGAGCTGTTTTTT CATMSGGMGTGELFF
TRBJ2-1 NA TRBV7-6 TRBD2 TGTGCCAGCAGCCCGGGGGGGAGAACCTACAATGAGCAGTTCTTC CASSPGGRTYNEQFF
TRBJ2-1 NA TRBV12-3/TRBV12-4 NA TGTGCCAGCAGTTTAGGGCTGGCGGATGAGCAGTTCTTC CASSLGLADEQFF
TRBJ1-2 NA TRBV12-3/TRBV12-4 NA TGTGCCAGCAGTCTGTGGCAGGGCTATGGCTACACCTTC CASSLWQGYGYTF
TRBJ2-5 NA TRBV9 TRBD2 TGTGCCAGCAGCCGCACTAGCGGGGGGGACAGAGAGACCCAGTACTTC CASSRTSGGDRETQYF
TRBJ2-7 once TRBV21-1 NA TGTGCCAGCCGAAGGGACGGGAGGGCCTCCTACGAGCAGTACTTC CASRRDGRASYEQYF
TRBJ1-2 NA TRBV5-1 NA TGCGCCAGCAGCTTGGCAGTTAACTATGGCTACACCTTC CASSLAVNYGYTF